Given below is one T cell receptor beta chain in context. The antigen remains unidentified. Measured with immunoSEQ multiplex PCR; TCRdb has only the in-frame clones, and not every one. Of some 1 million clones in the sample, about 76% are singletons; the top ten hold about 1.5%. The data are from a study of shared clonotypes between healthy human individuals. Study-level points and caveats: It was observed that roughly 5.5% of naive CD4 clonotypes were shared across a handful of donors.

Germline V gene lookup returns CDR1 SNHLY and CDR2 FYNNEI. The V segment lost 8 bases and the J segment 1 base; nucleotides outside the gene matches: 19. The CDR3 sequence is 18 residues long. The chain couples TRBV2 to TRBJ2-7; 8 bases fit TRBD2. Sequenced: memory CD4+ T cells sorted from blood. Subset given: CD45RA-negative fraction. This TCR came from a young man in good health. CDR3 sequence: CASPPPSGASGLSYEQYF. In DNA, the CDR3 is TGTGCCAGCCCCCCCCCGAGCGGGGCTAGCGGGTTATCCTACGAGCAGTACTTC.